The rows below give T cell receptor beta chains drawn from one sample of a study of response to subunit inactivated influenza vaccine. MiXCR was run by TCRdb on the RT-PCR reads, yielding one entry per CDR3 protein. Altogether 540,000 or so distinct CDR3 sequences are present, over 10% being singletons, with the ten largest covering around 12%. Sample: PBMCs from blood, taken about 40 days after vaccination. The receptors were sampled from a man aged 45 to 65 who received an inactivated influenza vaccine. Each CDR3 is given with its conserved first and last residue. Fields, in order: clone size, D gene, V gene, CDR3 length, J gene, CDR3 protein, CDR3 DNA. D genes are given only for firm matches. Clone size, where shown, is once, few, many, or a class for clones that have expanded.

>many|TRBD1|TRBV12-3/TRBV12-4|13|TRBJ2-1
CASSQDRTDEQFF
TGTGCCAGCAGCCAGGACAGGACGGATGAGCAGTTCTTC
>many|TRBD2|TRBV6-2/TRBV6-3|17|TRBJ2-1
CASSYSKFGSGSHEQFF
TGTGCCAGCAGTTACTCGAAGTTTGGTAGCGGGAGTCATGAGCAGTTCTTC
>-|-|TRBV20-1|16|TRBJ1-2
CSARSGGDRGGYGYTF
TGCAGTGCTAGATCCGGGGGCGACCGGGGTGGCTATGGCTACACCTTC
>few|-|TRBV15|13|TRBJ2-1
CATSRPSGNEQFF
TGTGCCACCAGCAGACCATCGGGCAATGAGCAGTTCTTC
>few|-|TRBV4-1|15|TRBJ1-6
CASSQDVGYGSPLHF
TGCGCCAGCAGCCAAGACGTAGGTTATGGTTCACCCCTCCACTTT
>-|-|TRBV7-8|14|TRBJ1-1
CASSLPHRNTEAFF
TGTGCCAGCAGCTTGCCGCATAGAAACACTGAAGCTTTCTTT
>many|-|TRBV4-2|16|TRBJ2-7
CASSQDRQGLSYEQYF
TGTGCCAGCAGCCAAGATAGGCAGGGGCTGTCCTACGAGCAGTACTTC
>-|TRBD1|TRBV7-3|14|TRBJ1-2
CASSLTGGAYGYTF
TGTGCCAGCAGCTTAACAGGGGGCGCCTATGGCTACACCTTC
>few|TRBD1|TRBV5-1|15|TRBJ2-7
CASSLQGSFSYEQYF
TGCGCCAGCAGCTTACAGGGGAGTTTCTCCTACGAGCAGTACTTC
>-|TRBD2|TRBV10-3|14|TRBJ2-3
CAIKEREGTDTQYF
TGTGCCATCAAAGAACGGGAGGGCACAGATACGCAGTATTTT
>-|-|TRBV2|14|TRBJ1-1
CASRGGAWGTEAFF
TGTGCCAGCCGGGGGGGCGCTTGGGGCACTGAAGCTTTCTTT
>-|TRBD2|TRBV7-9|15|TRBJ2-3
CASRLAGSRTDTQYF
TGTGCCAGCAGGCTAGCGGGCTCCCGCACAGATACGCAGTATTTT
>-|TRBD2|TRBV6-1|15|TRBJ2-7
CASSHTSGSSPEQYF
TGTGCCAGCAGCCACACTAGCGGGAGTTCTCCCGAGCAGTACTTC
>many|-|TRBV12-3/TRBV12-4|10|TRBJ2-1
CASTHNEQFF
TGTGCCAGCACCCACAATGAGCAGTTCTTC
>few|-|TRBV7-2|15|TRBJ2-7
CASSLVFGSSYEQYF
TGTGCCAGCAGCTTAGTTTTCGGGAGCTCCTACGAGCAGTACTTC
>-|TRBD2|TRBV28|14|TRBJ2-3
CASRASGPPGTQYF
TGTGCCAGCAGGGCTAGCGGACCCCCGGGTACGCAGTATTTT
>many|TRBD2|TRBV20-1|13|TRBJ2-3
CSAFSGRSDTQYF
TGCAGTGCTTTTAGCGGGAGGTCAGATACGCAGTATTTT
>many|-|TRBV7-9|13|TRBJ1-1
CASSLMENTEAFF
TGTGCCAGCAGCTTAATGGAGAACACTGAAGCTTTCTTT
>-|TRBD1|TRBV4-2|15|TRBJ2-7
CASSDIPTGTYEQYF
TGTGCCAGCAGCGATATCCCGACAGGGACCTACGAGCAGTACTTC
>few|-|TRBV24-1|15|TRBJ2-3
CATSDPRRGTDTQYF
TGTGCCACCAGTGACCCCAGGAGGGGCACAGATACGCAGTATTTT
>-|-|TRBV4-3|15|TRBJ2-1
CASSQENWPFEEQFF
TGCGCCAGCAGCCAAGAAAACTGGCCGTTTGAAGAGCAGTTCTTC
>many|-|TRBV20-1|14|TRBJ1-2
CSARGQGRDYGYTF
TGCAGTGCCCGAGGGCAGGGGAGGGACTATGGCTACACCTTC
>many|-|TRBV10-3|13|TRBJ1-1
CAISPGGNTEAFF
TGTGCCATCAGTCCCGGGGGGAACACTGAAGCTTTCTTT
>few|-|TRBV3-1|18|TRBJ1-1
CASSPPPGGWGQNTEAFF
TGTGCCAGCAGCCCTCCCCCGGGGGGATGGGGGCAGAACACTGAAGCTTTCTTT
>few|-|TRBV5-6|13|TRBJ2-7
CASSIPAAYEQYF
TGTGCCAGCAGCATTCCAGCGGCCTACGAGCAGTACTTC
>-|-|TRBV5-1|13|TRBJ2-3
CASSLGPPDTQYF
TGCGCCAGCAGCTTGGGCCCCCCGGATACGCAGTATTTT
>-|TRBD2|TRBV28|13|TRBJ2-2
CASHSGVTGELFF
TGTGCCAGCCATAGCGGGGTCACCGGGGAGCTGTTTTTT
>many|TRBD2|TRBV7-3|15|TRBJ2-1
CASSTGLAGGNEQFF
TGTGCCAGCAGCACGGGACTAGCGGGAGGTAATGAGCAGTTCTTC
>-|-|TRBV4-2|15|TRBJ2-5
CASSGGASYQETQYF
TGTGCCAGCAGTGGAGGAGCGTCGTACCAAGAGACCCAGTACTTC
>-|-|TRBV12-3/TRBV12-4|11|TRBJ1-6
CASSRSGPLHF
TGTGCCAGCAGTCGTTCGGGACCCCTCCACTTT
>-|-|TRBV11-2|16|TRBJ2-3
CASSLGAGRSTDTQYF
TGTGCCAGCAGCTTAGGAGCTGGGCGTAGCACAGATACGCAGTATTTT
>many|-|TRBV9|13|TRBJ2-7
CASSVDFRGEQYF
TGTGCCAGCAGCGTAGATTTCAGGGGCGAGCAGTACTTC
>-|-|TRBV20-1|11|TRBJ1-2
CSATGHGGYTF
TGCAGTGCTACGGGACATGGTGGCTACACCTTC
>few|-|TRBV27|16|TRBJ2-7
CASSSIYSGLAHEQYF
TGTGCCAGCAGTTCCATCTACTCGGGACTTGCTCACGAGCAGTACTTC
>-|-|TRBV25-1|15|TRBJ2-1
CASSEEASAYNEQFF
TGTGCCAGCAGTGAGGAGGCTAGCGCATACAATGAGCAGTTCTTC
>many|-|TRBV12-3/TRBV12-4|14|TRBJ2-5
CASSLTGGRETQYF
TGTGCCAGCAGTTTGACGGGGGGCCGGGAGACCCAGTACTTC
>-|-|TRBV5-1|17|TRBJ2-3
CASSLRATSASTDTQYF
TGCGCCAGCAGCTTGCGCGCCACGAGCGCCAGCACAGATACGCAGTATTTT
>few|-|TRBV29-1|13|TRBJ1-1
CSVRQNLNTEAFF
TGCAGCGTTCGACAGAACTTGAACACTGAAGCTTTCTTT
>-|-|TRBV7-2|16|TRBJ2-1
CASSLGRGLTYNEQFF
TGTGCCAGCAGCCTGGGGCGGGGGCTTACCTACAATGAGCAGTTCTTC